One sample yielded the 22 T cell receptor beta chains listed below, sequenced in a study of blood T cell repertoires in COVID-19. Profiling relied on immunoSEQ multiplex PCR, and the TCRdb table lists in-frame clones only, not all of them. This repertoire shows approximately 70,000 clones, about 86% found once; its top ten account for 4.5% to 5.5%. The material sequenced was peripheral blood. The receptors here all came from an older woman with acute or convalescent COVID-19.

This chain joins TRBV6-1 and TRBJ1-2, with 8 nucleotides matching TRBD1. Germline trimming cut 2 bases from V and 3 bases from J; bases unmatched to any gene: 5. In germline, CDR1 is MNHNS, CDR2 SASEGT. The CDR3 is 15 amino acids. CDR3 in amino acids: CASSERQGYDYGYTF. The CDR3 DNA is TGTGCCAGCAGTGAAAGACAGGGGTACGACTATGGCTACACCTTC.

About this clone: The sample carries other DNA sequences with the same CDR3. The J gene is TRBJ1-1, the V gene TRBV18, with 7 bases aligning to TRBD1. The length of the CDR3 is 16 residues. CDR1 KGHSH and CDR2 LQKENI come from the germline V gene. V lost 3 bases to trimming and J lost 3 bases; unmatched junction nucleotides: 10. The CDR3 is CASSPPAGGLDTEAFF. The CDR3 region has the DNA TGTGCCAGCTCACCCCCCGCAGGGGGGCTGGACACTGAAGCTTTCTTT.

V gene TRBV9 combines with J gene TRBJ1-3, with 9 bases lining up with TRBD1. Germline CDR1 is SGDLS and CDR2 is YYNGEE. V gave up 0 bases and J gave up 0 bases; unmatched junction bases: 16. The CDR3 is made up of 21 amino acids. For the CDR3, the DNA is TGTGCCAGCAGCGTAGGAATTGTCACAGGGGGCTATCCCCACTCTGGAAACACCATATATTTT. Amino acid sequence: CASSVGIVTGGYPHSGNTIYF.

The chain joins TRBV30 to TRBJ1-4; 10 bases match TRBD1. Germline V lookup: CDR1 GTSNPN, CDR2 SVGIG (reference sequence). The CDR3 extends over 14 amino acids. V shed 4 bases and J 8 bases; nucleotides not matched to a gene: 7. CDR3 sequence reads: CAWNAGQGSEKLFF. The CDR3 bases are TGTGCCTGGAATGCGGGACAGGGGAGCGAAAAACTGTTTTTT.

The chain recombines TRBV5-4 with TRBJ2-1; 10 positions match TRBD1. The trim removed 4 bases at V and 7 bases at J, leaving 8 bases unmatched. This CDR3 region has 15 residues. Germline-derived CDR1 and CDR2 are SGHNT and YYREEE (reference sequence). The CDR3 protein is CASSASGTGANEQFF. The CDR3, as DNA: TGTGCCAGCAGCGCCTCCGGGACAGGGGCAAATGAGCAGTTCTTC. The full variable domain, completed using reference TRBV5-4 and TRBJ2-1, is ETGVTQSPTHLIKTRGQQVTLRCSSQSGHNTVSWYQQALGQGPQFIFQYYREEENGRGNFPPRFSGLQFPNYSSELNVNALELDDSALYLCASSASGTGANEQFFGPGTRLTVL.

A few counts support this clone. The V call is TRBV5-5, the J call TRBJ1-5; perhaps TRBD1 as D (6 bases). V was trimmed by 0 bases and J by 0 bases, leaving 10 bases between them. Germline V lookup: CDR1 SGHKS, CDR2 YYEKEE (reference sequence). The CDR3 contains 16 residues. CDR3 coding DNA: TGTGCCAGCAGCTTGGCCGGCAGGGGTAGCAATCAGCCCCAGCATTTT. Protein: CASSLAGRGSNQPQHF.

This chain connects TRBV7-3 to TRBJ2-3, with 10 bases identical to TRBD2. With V trimmed by 3 bases and J by 7 bases, 7 bases remained unmatched. The CDR3 consists of 15 residues. The germline CDR1 and CDR2 sequences are SGHTA and FQGTGA. The CDR3 nucleotides read TGTGCCAGCAGCTTCAAAGCGGGGGGGCCTAATACGCAGTATTTT. This sequence encodes CASSFKAGGPNTQYF.

As DNA, the CDR3 is TGTGCCAGTAAAGGCGGAGGGGATGGTGAAAAACTGTTTTTT. It is translated as CASKGGGDGEKLFF. This chain links TRBV19 with TRBJ1-4, with D possibly TRBD1 on 5 matching bases. The V end was cut by 7 bases, the J end by 7 bases, with 16 bases between. The CDR3 sequence is 14 residues long. The germline V gene encodes CDR1 LNHDA and CDR2 SQIVND (reference sequence).

The chain couples TRBV11-2 to TRBJ1-1, with TRBD1 matching 7 bases. Germline V gene data show CDR1 as SGHAT and CDR2 as FQNNGV. CDR3 length: 15 residues. J gave up 3 bases and V 0 bases, and 4 bases lay outside the gene matches. The CDR3 spells CASSLDPTGYTEAFF. CDR3 nucleotide sequence: TGTGCCAGCAGCTTAGATCCGACAGGGTACACTGAAGCTTTCTTT.

V is TRBV5-1 and J is TRBJ1-1; weak D call: TRBD1 (6 bases). This CDR3 is 13 amino acids long. Germline V gene lookup returns CDR1 SGHRS and CDR2 YFSETQ. Between the trimmed V and J ends, which lost 7 bases and 1 base, there was a span of 11 bases. The CDR3 loop is CASARDKNTEAFF. CDR3 sequence (DNA): TGCGCCAGCGCCCGGGACAAGAACACTGAAGCTTTCTTT. Variable domain in full (rest from reference TRBV5-1 and TRBJ1-1): KAGVTQTPRYLIKTRGQQVTLSCSPISGHRSVSWYQQTPGQGLQFLFEYFSETQRNKGNFPGRFSGRQFSNSRSEMNVSTLELGDSALYLCASARDKNTEAFFGQGTRLTVV.

The V call is TRBV5-1, the J call TRBJ2-1, with D perhaps TRBD2 (6 bases). Germline values: CDR1 SGHRS, CDR2 YFSETQ. The ends were cut back, 7 bases at V and 2 bases at J, with 16 bases in the middle. This CDR3 spans 15 amino acids. The CDR3 coding sequence is TGCGCCAGCGTAAGGGAGGCAGTGACCTACAATGAGCAGTTCTTC. Protein: CASVREAVTYNEQFF.

This sequence joins TRBV5-5 and TRBJ2-3; a weak D match, TRBD1 (6 bases). The CDR3 is made up of 15 amino acids. CDR1 SGHKS and CDR2 YYEKEE come from the germline V gene (reference sequence). V shed 4 bases and J shed 0 bases, with 12 bases lying between them. CDR3 in DNA: TGTGCCAGCAGCCTGAGGGGGAGTAGCACAGATACGCAGTATTTT. Residues: CASSLRGSSTDTQYF.

The chain joins TRBV3-1 (or the pseudogene TRBV3-2) to TRBJ2-1; no reliable D call. Germline V CDR1 and CDR2: LGHDT, YNNKEL (reference sequence). This CDR3 comprises 12 residues. Between the trimmed V and J ends, which lost 4 bases and 7 bases, there was a span of 8 bases. The DNA for the CDR3 is TGTGCCAGCAGCCCGCTCGGGAATGAGCAGTTCTTC. Amino acids: CASSPLGNEQFF.

The chain has TRBV5-1 and TRBJ2-1, with 8 bases matching TRBD2. V shed 9 bases and J 8 bases; nucleotides not matched to a gene: 13. This CDR3 region has 14 residues. Germline V gene data show CDR1 as SGHRS and CDR2 as YFSETQ. The CDR3 reads CATGAGGGTDEQFF. In nucleotides, the CDR3 is TGCGCCACGGGGGCTGGCGGGGGGACCGATGAGCAGTTCTTC.

The chain links TRBV7-9 to TRBJ1-4, with D perhaps TRBD1 (6 bases). Germline V lookup: CDR1 SEHNR, CDR2 FQNEAQ (reference sequence). V lost 5 bases and J 4 bases, leaving 14 bases between the germline ends. CDR3 length equals 15 residues. The CDR3 is CASSIDRIYNEKLFF. The CDR3 DNA sequence: TGTGCCAGCAGCATAGACAGGATATATAATGAAAAACTGTTTTTT.

This CDR3 reads CASSRGPESPLHF. In DNA form, the CDR3 reads TGCGCCAGCAGCAGGGGGCCAGAGTCACCCCTCCACTTT. The chain couples TRBV10-2 to TRBJ1-6; TRBD1 aligns across 8 bases. This CDR3 comprises 13 residues. CDR1 WSHSY and CDR2 SAAADI come from the germline V gene. J was trimmed by 10 bases and V by 6 bases; bases with no gene match: 5.

J is TRBJ2-7 and V is TRBV6-5; 9 bases map to TRBD1. This CDR3 region has 15 residues. The junction had 11 bases not matched to a gene; V was cut back by 5 bases and J by 6 bases. From germline, CDR1 is MNHEY and CDR2 SVGAGI. The CDR3 region has the DNA TGTGCCAGCAGTCTCGGGACAGGGTTCGTCGGCGAGCAGTACTTC. This sequence encodes CASSLGTGFVGEQYF.

This clone was found a few times. This rearrangement joins TRBV11-3 to TRBJ1-1, with D possibly being TRBD1 (5 bases). This CDR3 is 14 amino acids long. Trimming took 5 bases from V and 2 from J, leaving 12 bases between them. Germline V lookup: CDR1 SGHNT, CDR2 YENEEA. CDR3 sequence: CASSADSFNTEAFF. The DNA for the CDR3 is TGTGCCAGCAGCGCCGACAGTTTTAACACTGAAGCTTTCTTT.

The chain joins TRBV7-9 to TRBJ2-3; D unclear. Looked up from germline, CDR1 is SEHNR and CDR2 is FQNEAQ (reference sequence). Trimming pared 2 bases from V and 9 bases from J, leaving 9 bases between. The CDR3 has 12 residues. The CDR3: CASSLNSLTQYF. The CDR3 coding sequence is TGTGCCAGCAGCTTAAACAGCCTAACGCAGTATTTT. Supplemented by reference TRBV7-9 and TRBJ2-3, the full variable domain reads DTGVSQNPRHKITKRGQNVTFRCDPISEHNRLYWYRQTLGQGPEFLTYFQNEAQLEKSRLLSDRFSAERPKGSFSTLEIQRTEQGDSAMYLCASSLNSLTQYFGPGTRLTVL.

The V gene is TRBV2, the J gene TRBJ2-5, with 8 nucleotides matching TRBD1. The germline CDR1 and CDR2 sequences are SNHLY and FYNNEI. This CDR3 has 13 residues. V shed 6 bases and J 5 bases; nucleotides not matched to a gene: 5. The CDR3 DNA reads TGTGCCAGCAGCGCGGACAGGGCTGAGACCCAGTACTTC. Translation: CASSADRAETQYF.

The chain couples TRBV2 to TRBJ2-3; TRBD2 agrees at 7 bases. This CDR3 comprises 15 residues. The germline V gene encodes CDR1 SNHLY and CDR2 FYNNEI. The V gene end was trimmed by 6 bases and the J gene end by 0 bases; junction bases not matched to a gene: 6. The DNA of the CDR3 is TGTGCCAGCAGGCTAGCGGATCCTAGCACAGATACGCAGTATTTT. Protein: CASRLADPSTDTQYF.

This clone appeared a single time. V gene TRBV5-8 combines with J gene TRBJ2-7; D is perhaps TRBD1 (5 bases). The CDR3 has 15 amino acids. From germline, CDR1 is SGHTS and CDR2 YDEGEE. V dropped 0 bases and J dropped 3 bases, with 13 bases sitting between them. The CDR3 DNA reads as TGTGCCAGCAGCTTGGCGACAGAGTATCTCTACGAGCAGTACTTC. Its protein product is CASSLATEYLYEQYF.